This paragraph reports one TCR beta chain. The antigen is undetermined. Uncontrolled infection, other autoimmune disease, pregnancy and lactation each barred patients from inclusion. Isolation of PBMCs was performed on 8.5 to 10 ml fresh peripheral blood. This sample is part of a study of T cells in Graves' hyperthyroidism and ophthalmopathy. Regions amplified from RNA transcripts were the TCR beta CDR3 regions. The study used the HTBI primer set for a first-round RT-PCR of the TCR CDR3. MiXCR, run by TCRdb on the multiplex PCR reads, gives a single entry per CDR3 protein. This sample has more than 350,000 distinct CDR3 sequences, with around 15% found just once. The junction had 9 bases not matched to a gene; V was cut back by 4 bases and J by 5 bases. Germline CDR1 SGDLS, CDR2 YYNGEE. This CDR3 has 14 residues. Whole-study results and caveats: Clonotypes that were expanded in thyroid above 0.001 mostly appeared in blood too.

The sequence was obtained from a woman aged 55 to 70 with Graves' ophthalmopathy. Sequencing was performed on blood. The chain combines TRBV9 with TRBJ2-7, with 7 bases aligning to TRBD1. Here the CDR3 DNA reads TGTGCCAGCAGCCCTAGACAGGGTGAGAACGAGCAGTACTTC. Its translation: CASSPRQGENEQYF.